The 2 T cell receptor beta chains given below trace back to one sample, sequenced in a study of regulatory T cells in long-lasting Graves disease. Time point given: persistent/refractory GD, antithyroid drugs over 5 years with positive TRAb. PBMCs were the source of the RNA used for TCR sequencing. Construction of the TCR beta libraries employed iRepertoire HTBI primers in conjunction with Arm-PCR of CDR3 regions. From the multiplex PCR reads, TCRdb called clonotypes with MiXCR, one entry per CDR3 protein. The table has about 470,000 distinct CDR3 sequences, around 20% seen once. The source material was peripheral blood mononuclear cells (PBMCs), sampled when the disease was refractory, from a patient treated with antithyroid drugs. These receptor sequences come from a female donor with Graves disease.

The chain combines TRBV4-1 with TRBJ2-7; D is ambiguous. The V and J ends lost 3 bases and 6 bases respectively, with 12 bases between them. Germline V gene sequence: CDR1 MGHRA, CDR2 YSYEKL. CDR3 size: 13 residues. CDR3 coding DNA: TGCGCCAGCAGCCAGGCCCCGCTTTCCGAGCAGTACTTC. This translates into CASSQAPLSEQYF.

Ten or more counts support this clonotype. The chain has TRBV11-2 and TRBJ1-1; no clear D. Trimming took 3 bases from V and 2 from J, leaving 7 bases between them. Germline assignment: CDR1 SGHAT and CDR2 FQNNGV. The CDR3 is 13 residues long. CDR3 in DNA: TGTGCCAGCAGCTTGAAGGACAACACTGAAGCTTTCTTT. This encodes CASSLKDNTEAFF.